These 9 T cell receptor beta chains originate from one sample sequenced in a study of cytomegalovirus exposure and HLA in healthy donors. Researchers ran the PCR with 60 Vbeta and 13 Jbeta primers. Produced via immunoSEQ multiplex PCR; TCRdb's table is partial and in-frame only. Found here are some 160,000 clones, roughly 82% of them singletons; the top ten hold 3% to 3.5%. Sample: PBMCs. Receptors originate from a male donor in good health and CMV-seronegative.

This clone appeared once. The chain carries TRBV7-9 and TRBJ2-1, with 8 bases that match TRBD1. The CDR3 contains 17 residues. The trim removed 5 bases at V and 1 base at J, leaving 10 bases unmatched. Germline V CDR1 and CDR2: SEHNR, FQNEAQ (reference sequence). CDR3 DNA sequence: TGTGCCAGCAGCACCTTACAGGGGACAGGTTCCTACAATGAGCAGTTCTTC. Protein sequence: CASSTLQGTGSYNEQFF.

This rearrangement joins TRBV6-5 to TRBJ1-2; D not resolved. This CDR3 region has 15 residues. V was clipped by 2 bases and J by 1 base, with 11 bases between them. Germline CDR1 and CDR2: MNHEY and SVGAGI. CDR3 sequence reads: CASSYSGTFNYGYTF. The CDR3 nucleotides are TGTGCCAGCAGTTACAGTGGTACTTTTAACTATGGCTACACCTTC.

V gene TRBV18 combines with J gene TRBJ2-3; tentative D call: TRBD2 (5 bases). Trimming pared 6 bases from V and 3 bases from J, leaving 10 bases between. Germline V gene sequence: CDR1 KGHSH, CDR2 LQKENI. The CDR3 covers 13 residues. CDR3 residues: CASSRPGTDTQYF. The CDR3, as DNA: TGTGCCAGCTCCCGCCCGGGAACAGATACGCAGTATTTT.

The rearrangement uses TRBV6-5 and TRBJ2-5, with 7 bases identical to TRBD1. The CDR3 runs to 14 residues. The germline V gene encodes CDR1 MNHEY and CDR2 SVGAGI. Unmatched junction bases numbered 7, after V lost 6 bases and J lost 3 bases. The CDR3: CASSPQGTEETQYF. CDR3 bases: TGTGCCAGCAGCCCACAGGGGACGGAAGAGACCCAGTACTTC.

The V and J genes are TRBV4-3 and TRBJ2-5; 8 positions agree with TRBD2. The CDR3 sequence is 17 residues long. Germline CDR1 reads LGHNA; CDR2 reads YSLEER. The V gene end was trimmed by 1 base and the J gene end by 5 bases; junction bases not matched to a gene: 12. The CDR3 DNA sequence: TGCGCCAGCAGCCAAGGGTCGGGCAGCGGGAGTCTTGAGACCCAGTACTTC. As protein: CASSQGSGSGSLETQYF.

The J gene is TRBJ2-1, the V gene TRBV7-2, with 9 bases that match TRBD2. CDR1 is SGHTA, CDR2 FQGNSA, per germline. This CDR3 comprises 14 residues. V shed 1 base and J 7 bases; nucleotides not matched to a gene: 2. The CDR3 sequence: CASSLVTSGNEQFF. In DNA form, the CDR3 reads TGTGCCAGCAGCTTAGTAACTAGCGGGAATGAGCAGTTCTTC.

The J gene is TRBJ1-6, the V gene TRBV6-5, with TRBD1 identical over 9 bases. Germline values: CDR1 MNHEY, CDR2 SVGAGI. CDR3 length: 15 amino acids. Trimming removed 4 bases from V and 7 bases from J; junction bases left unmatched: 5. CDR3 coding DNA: TGTGCCAGCAGTTCCAACGACAGGGGGAATTCACCCCTCCACTTT. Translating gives CASSSNDRGNSPLHF.

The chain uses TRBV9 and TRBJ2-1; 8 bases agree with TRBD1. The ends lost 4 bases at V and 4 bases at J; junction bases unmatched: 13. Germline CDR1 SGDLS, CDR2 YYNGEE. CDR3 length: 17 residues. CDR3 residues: CASSSGSGGHAYNEQFF. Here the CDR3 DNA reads TGTGCCAGCAGCTCTGGCTCAGGGGGCCACGCATACAATGAGCAGTTCTTC.

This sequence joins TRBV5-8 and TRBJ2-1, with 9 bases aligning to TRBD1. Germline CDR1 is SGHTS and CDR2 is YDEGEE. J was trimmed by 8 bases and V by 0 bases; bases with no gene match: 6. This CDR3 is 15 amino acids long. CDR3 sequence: CASSLVGQGLDEQFF. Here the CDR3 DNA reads TGTGCCAGCAGCTTGGTCGGACAGGGGTTGGATGAGCAGTTCTTC.